The 13 T cell receptor beta chains below all came from one sample that was sequenced in a study of cytomegalovirus exposure and HLA in healthy donors. Primers for the PCR totalled 60 Vbeta and 13 Jbeta. Some clones are missing from TCRdb's copy, which holds only in-frame ones; the method was immunoSEQ multiplex PCR. The data hold roughly 100,000 clones, with roughly 76% observed a single time. Material for sequencing was PBMCs. Source of these receptors: a man aged 25-45 years in good health and CMV-seropositive.

This chain joins TRBV6-5 and TRBJ2-3, with TRBD1 identical over 7 bases. Germline values: CDR1 MNHEY, CDR2 SVGAGI. The CDR3 length is 15 residues. J lost 1 base, V lost 5 bases, and 6 bases had no gene match. The CDR3 DNA reads as TGTGCCAGCAGTCGCCGGACAGGCCGCACAGATACGCAGTATTTT. Translating gives CASSRRTGRTDTQYF.

Only a few counts were recorded for this clone. The chain recombines TRBV5-6 with TRBJ1-2; tentatively, D is TRBD1 (6 bases). Germline V gene sequence: CDR1 SGHDT, CDR2 YYEEEE. The ends were cut back, 4 bases at V and 3 bases at J, with 10 bases in the middle. The CDR3 spans 13 residues. CDR3 coding DNA: TGTGCCAGCAGCCAACAGGGTGACTATGGCTACACCTTC. The encoded protein is CASSQQGDYGYTF.

V and J are TRBV7-6 and TRBJ1-3; D may be TRBD1 (5 bases). V lost 5 bases and J lost 14, with 16 bases in between. The CDR3 length is 12 residues. Germline V gene sequence: CDR1 SGHVS, CDR2 FNYEAQ. The chain's CDR3 is CASSPVRGNLYF. The CDR3 bases are TGTGCCAGCAGCCCCGTTCGGGGGAATCTATATTTT.

The chain is built from TRBV5-4 and TRBJ2-3; 8 positions agree with TRBD1. Germline loops: CDR1 SGHNT, CDR2 YYREEE (reference sequence). Unmatched junction bases numbered 14, after V lost 3 bases and J lost 5 bases. The length of the CDR3 is 17 residues. The CDR3 spells CASSSGAGGKQRDTQYF. For the CDR3, the DNA is TGTGCCAGCAGCTCCGGGGCAGGGGGCAAACAAAGAGATACGCAGTATTTT.

The chain joins TRBV5-1 to TRBJ2-7, with D perhaps matching TRBD1 (6 bases). Germline-derived CDR1 and CDR2 are SGHRS and YFSETQ. The CDR3 is made up of 16 amino acids. Trimming took 0 bases from V and 0 from J, leaving 13 bases between them. The CDR3 loop reads CASSLVPGQNSYEQYF. The CDR3 DNA reads TGCGCCAGCAGCTTGGTCCCCGGACAGAACTCCTACGAGCAGTACTTC.

This sequence joins TRBV11-2 and TRBJ2-1, with 7 bases aligning to TRBD1. Trimming removed 4 bases from V and 6 bases from J; junction bases left unmatched: 15. CDR1 and CDR2 from the germline V gene are SGHAT and FQNNGV. CDR3 length: 17 residues. CDR3 nucleotide sequence: TGTGCCAGCAGCTCCCTCCCCCTAAAGGGGGCTAGCAATGAGCAGTTCTTC. Residues: CASSSLPLKGASNEQFF.

The chain couples TRBV5-4 to TRBJ2-2; 7 nucleotides line up with TRBD1. The trim removed 6 bases at V and 4 bases at J, leaving 9 bases unmatched. Per the germline V gene, CDR1 is SGHNT and CDR2 is YYREEE (reference sequence). The CDR3 totals 15 residues. In nucleotides, the CDR3 is TGTGCCAGCAAACCAGGGACAGTTTCCACCGGGGAGCTGTTTTTT. Residues: CASKPGTVSTGELFF.

The chain links TRBV27 to TRBJ1-1, with TRBD1 matching 7 bases. V lost 5 bases, J lost 4 bases, and 4 bases stayed unmatched. Per germline, CDR1 MNHEY and CDR2 SMNVEV (reference sequence). CDR3 length equals 13 residues. The CDR3 nucleotides are TGTGCCAGCAGTCTTTACAGGGGCACTGAAGCTTTCTTT. Residues: CASSLYRGTEAFF.

The V gene is TRBV27, the J gene TRBJ2-3, with 13 bases aligning to TRBD2. After removal of 7 bases from V and 7 bases from J, the junction contained 2 bases not matched to a gene. This CDR3 has 13 amino acids. CDR1 is MNHEY and CDR2 is SMNVEV in the germline V gene (reference sequence). The CDR3 sequence: CASMGLAGNTQYF. Here the CDR3 DNA reads TGTGCCAGCATGGGACTAGCGGGGAATACGCAGTATTTT.

This rearrangement joins TRBV6-6 to TRBJ2-7; 8 bases agree with TRBD1. In germline, CDR1 is MNHNY, CDR2 SVGAGI (reference sequence). The CDR3 is made up of 14 amino acids. J was trimmed by 5 bases and V by 2 bases; bases with no gene match: 5. CDR3 DNA sequence: TGTGCCAGCAGTTACCCGGACAGGGACCACGAGCAGTACTTC. Translation: CASSYPDRDHEQYF.

The rearrangement links TRBV14 to TRBJ1-1, with TRBD1 as a possible D gene (6 bases). CDR1 is SGHDN, CDR2 FVKESK, per germline. Trimming cost V 3 bases and J 10 bases, with 15 bases left between them. This CDR3 contains 13 residues. Here the CDR3 DNA reads TGTGCCAGCAGCCAGGATAGGGGGTTGGCAGCTTTCTTT. Encoded protein: CASSQDRGLAAFF.

This chain links TRBV2 with TRBJ2-7, with 13 bases identical to TRBD2. The CDR3 has 19 residues. Looked up from germline, CDR1 is SNHLY and CDR2 is FYNNEI. With 5 bases clipped from V and 0 bases from J, the junction kept 13 bases outside the gene matches. The CDR3: CASSPSPSGLAGYSYEQYF. The DNA of the CDR3 is TGTGCCAGCAGTCCTTCACCCTCGGGACTAGCGGGATACTCCTACGAGCAGTACTTC.

The CDR3 nucleotides read TGTGCCAGCAGCTTATTTGGCGGAGACACTGAAGCTTTCTTT. Amino acid sequence: CASSLFGGDTEAFF. This chain connects TRBV7-2 to TRBJ1-1; D ambiguous. This CDR3 comprises 14 residues. Germline V gene lookup returns CDR1 SGHTA and CDR2 FQGNSA. The V and J ends lost 2 bases and 3 bases respectively, with 10 bases between them.